This T cell receptor (beta chain) was recovered during a study of graft-versus-host responses after intestinal transplantation. Sequencing used immunoSEQ multiplex PCR; TCRdb keeps in-frame clones, though not all of them. The sample gives tens of thousands of clones, around nine tenths of which show up once; roughly 1.5% is in the top ten. Looked up from germline, CDR1 is SGHTA and CDR2 is FQGNSA. The CDR3 length is 15 residues. With V trimmed by 5 bases and J by 3 bases, 7 bases remained unmatched. The receptor comes from a human patient who received an intestinal transplant, so some T cells may come from the graft donor. This chain joins TRBV7-2 and TRBJ2-3; TRBD2 agrees at 8 bases. The sequences come from PBMCs, collected 26 days after transplant. The CDR3: CASSPTGLATDTQYF. In DNA, the CDR3 is TGTGCCAGCAGCCCGACCGGACTAGCTACAGATACGCAGTATTTT. The entire variable domain, with the rest obtained from reference TRBV7-2 and TRBJ2-3, is as follows: GAGVSQSPSNKVTEKGKDVELRCDPISGHTALYWYRQSLGQGLEFLIYFQGNSAPDKSGLPSDRFSAERTGGSVSTLTIQRTQQEDSAVYLCASSPTGLATDTQYFGPGTRLTVL.